The 18 T cell receptor beta chains given below trace back to one sample, sequenced in a study of blood T cell repertoires in COVID-19. The repertoire was sequenced with immunoSEQ multiplex PCR; TCRdb's copy has only in-frame clones and lacks some. Of around 300,000 clones listed, around 90% are singletons. Material for sequencing was peripheral blood. The receptor source for this set is a woman between 40 and 55 years old who had recovered from COVID-19.

Worth noting for this clone: Other DNA sequences in the sample encode the same CDR3. The rearrangement uses TRBV6-5 and TRBJ1-5, with a tentative D call TRBD1 (6 bases). Germline CDR1 is MNHEY and CDR2 is SVGAGI. The CDR3 consists of 12 residues. V was shortened by 9 bases and J by 2 bases, with 8 bases between the two germline ends. The CDR3: CASRTGNQPQHF. CDR3 nucleotide sequence: TGTGCCAGTAGGACAGGCAATCAGCCCCAGCATTTT.

The chain links TRBV3-1 (or the pseudogene TRBV3-2) to TRBJ1-1; 7 bases are shared with TRBD1. Trimming removed 0 bases from V and 0 bases from J; junction bases left unmatched: 1. Germline loops: CDR1 LGHDT, CDR2 YNNKEL (reference sequence). The CDR3 totals 15 residues. This CDR3 reads CASSQEDRLNTEAFF. The CDR3 DNA is TGTGCCAGCAGCCAAGAGGACAGGTTGAACACTGAAGCTTTCTTT.

The gene calls are TRBV6-5 and TRBJ2-2, with D possibly matching TRBD2 (5 bases). Trimming removed 6 bases at V and 5 bases at J, with 13 bases between. Germline CDR1 MNHEY, CDR2 SVGAGI. The CDR3 spans 14 residues. The CDR3 loop is CASRSWRGTGELFF. CDR3 coding DNA: TGTGCCAGCAGGTCTTGGCGAGGGACCGGGGAGCTGTTTTTT.

The rearrangement uses TRBV7-6 and TRBJ2-3; 7 bases fit TRBD1. This CDR3 is built from 16 residues. V shed 1 base, J shed 4 bases, and the junction held 8 bases outside the gene matches. Germline CDR1 SGHVS, CDR2 FNYEAQ. CDR3 sequence reads: CASSLEPTGKPDTQYF. The CDR3 DNA follows: TGTGCCAGCAGCTTAGAACCGACAGGGAAGCCAGATACGCAGTATTTT.

To note about this clone: Additional DNA sequences in this sample encode the identical CDR3. V gene TRBV9 combines with J gene TRBJ2-7, with 7 bases aligning to TRBD1. From germline, CDR1 is SGDLS and CDR2 YYNGEE. V was clipped by 4 bases and J by 1 base; unmatched bases: 5. The CDR3 length is 14 residues. DNA of the CDR3: TGTGCCAGCAGCCCACGGGACAGTTCCTACGAGCAGTACTTC. Translation gives CASSPRDSSYEQYF.

V and J are TRBV11-3 and TRBJ2-1, with 8 nucleotides matching TRBD1. V dropped 0 bases and J dropped 2; count of bases not matched to a gene: 15. This CDR3 comprises 20 residues. Germline CDR1 is SGHNT and CDR2 is YENEEA. This CDR3 is CASSLEGRQPGQDTYNEQFF. The DNA for the CDR3 is TGTGCCAGCAGCTTAGAAGGCAGGCAACCGGGACAGGACACCTACAATGAGCAGTTCTTC.

The rearrangement links TRBV19 to TRBJ2-7; D is undetermined. The length of the CDR3 is 12 residues. The V end lost 2 bases, the J end lost 7 bases, and 9 bases lay between the germline ends. Germline CDR1 LNHDA, CDR2 SQIVND (reference sequence). CDR3 nucleotides: TGTGCCAGTAGTATATTATTCGGGGAGCAGTACTTC. Amino acids: CASSILFGEQYF. The full variable domain, completed using reference TRBV19 and TRBJ2-7, is DGGITQSPKYLFRKEGQNVTLSCEQNLNHDAMYWYRQDPGQGLRLIYYSQIVNDFQKGDIAEGYSVSREKKESFPLTVTSAQKNPTAFYLCASSILFGEQYFGPGTRLTVT.

This sequence joins TRBV7-2 and TRBJ2-2, with TRBD2 matching 11 bases. CDR3 length: 16 amino acids. V lost 6 bases, J lost 1 base, and 4 bases stayed unmatched. Germline assignment: CDR1 SGHTA and CDR2 FQGNSA. CDR3 bases: TGTGCCAGCAGTCGACTAGCGGGGATGAACACCGGGGAGCTGTTTTTT. As protein: CASSRLAGMNTGELFF.

This chain joins TRBV4-1 and TRBJ1-1, with D maybe TRBD1 (5 bases). This CDR3 comprises 14 residues. Trimming left V 0 bases short and J 6 bases short, with 11 bases between. Per the germline V gene, CDR1 is MGHRA and CDR2 is YSYEKL. CDR3 region: CASSQDRGLSEAFF. In DNA form, the CDR3 reads TGCGCCAGCAGCCAAGATAGGGGCTTATCTGAAGCTTTCTTT.

The gene calls are TRBV4-1 and TRBJ2-5, with D perhaps matching TRBD1 (7 bases). The V gene's germline CDR1 is MGHRA and CDR2 YSYEKL. Trimming left V 3 bases short and J 2 bases short, with 19 bases between. The CDR3 is made up of 17 amino acids. The DNA of the CDR3 is TGCGCCAGCAGCCAGGATGCGGGACAGACTATACAAGAGACCCAGTACTTC. As protein: CASSQDAGQTIQETQYF.

Notes on this clone: Mismatch with germline at one junction end may stem from a read error. The V call is TRBV7-7, the J call TRBJ2-5; 9 bases are shared with TRBD2. The CDR3 runs to 16 residues. CDR1 and CDR2 (germline): SSHAT, FNYEAQ (reference sequence). DNA of the CDR3: TGTGCTAGCAGCTTAGGGCTAGCGGGATCCCAAGAGACCCAGTACTTC. Amino acid sequence: CASSLGLAGSQETQYF.

CDR3 nucleotide sequence: TGTGCCAGTAGTATAGTGGCTAGCGAAACCCAAGAGACCCAGTACTTC. Translation gives CASSIVASETQETQYF. The rearrangement joins TRBV19 to TRBJ2-5, with D maybe TRBD2 (6 bases). Germline CDR1 is LNHDA and CDR2 is SQIVND (reference sequence). This CDR3 has 16 residues. The V end was cut by 1 base, the J end by 1 base, with 13 bases between.

Comments on this clone: Other DNA sequences in this specimen translate into the identical CDR3. The rearrangement joins TRBV5-1 to TRBJ2-7, with D perhaps TRBD1 (5 bases). V shed 0 bases and J shed 3 bases, with 7 bases lying between them. Per the germline V gene, CDR1 is SGHRS and CDR2 is YFSETQ. The CDR3 consists of 13 residues. The CDR3 spells CASSLGQSYEQYF. The CDR3 DNA is TGCGCCAGCAGCTTGGGACAGAGCTACGAGCAGTACTTC.

The chain uses TRBV15 and TRBJ2-3; 10 nucleotides align to TRBD2. The CDR3 runs 20 residues. Germline V gives CDR1 LNHNV, CDR2 YYDKDF (reference sequence). J lost 1 base, V lost 0 bases, and 13 bases had no gene match. Here the CDR3 DNA reads TGTGCCACCAGCAGAGATCTTCTAGCGGGAGTGTCGGGAGGCACAGATACGCAGTATTTT. The encoded protein is CATSRDLLAGVSGGTDTQYF.

The V call is TRBV24-1, the J call TRBJ2-1; TRBD1 matches at 12 bases. The CDR3 runs 16 residues. Looked up from germline, CDR1 is KGHDR and CDR2 is SFDVKD. Trimming removed 10 bases from V and 7 bases from J; junction bases left unmatched: 13. CDR3 region: CATREGGTGGENEQFF. CDR3 in DNA: TGTGCCACGAGAGAAGGCGGGACAGGGGGCGAGAATGAGCAGTTCTTC.

V is TRBV6-1 and J is TRBJ2-7, with TRBD2 as a possible D gene (5 bases). Germline-derived CDR1 and CDR2 are MNHNS and SASEGT. The CDR3 sequence is 14 residues long. V shed 3 bases and J shed 3 bases, with 12 bases lying between them. In nucleotides, the CDR3 is TGTGCCAGCAGTGATGGGTCGGGATTCTACGAGCAGTACTTC. Encoded protein: CASSDGSGFYEQYF.

This rearrangement joins TRBV7-9 to TRBJ2-2; D remains unclear. The V end lost 5 bases, the J end lost 0 bases, and 13 bases lay between the germline ends. This CDR3 comprises 16 residues. Germline V gene lookup returns CDR1 SEHNR and CDR2 FQNEAQ (reference sequence). CDR3 nucleotides: TGTGCCAGCAGCCCAACCGCAGGAACGAACACCGGGGAGCTGTTTTTT. Translation: CASSPTAGTNTGELFF.

The chain joins TRBV7-3 to TRBJ2-1; maybe TRBD2 (6 bases). Trimming shortened V by 5 bases and J by 7 bases, and 15 bases separated the two germline ends. Per germline, CDR1 SGHTA and CDR2 FQGTGA. The CDR3 contains 14 residues. This chain's CDR3 is CASSLGGSGNEQFF. The CDR3 DNA reads TGTGCCAGCAGCCTGGGAGGATCTGGGAATGAGCAGTTCTTC.